Listed here is a single TCR beta chain. This entry is derived from a study of Tregs in tolerant kidney transplant recipients. Germline V gene lookup returns CDR1 SGHVS and CDR2 FQNEAQ. The ends were cut back, 8 bases at V and 1 base at J, with 11 bases in the middle. This CDR3 is 13 amino acids long. TCRdb's table, derived via immunoSEQ multiplex PCR, lists solely in-frame clones and lacks some. The sample lists some 100,000 clones; about 90% were seen once. The sample taken for sequencing was CD4+ T cells from blood. The TCR was taken from a human donor in good health. The V gene is TRBV7-8, the J gene TRBJ1-1, with D uncertain. The CDR3 loop reads CASDVITNTEAFF. The CDR3 DNA follows: TGTGCCAGCGATGTAATTACGAACACTGAAGCTTTCTTT.